A selection of T cell receptor beta chains follows, all from one sample in a study of T cells after posttransplantation cyclophosphamide. Clones were read by immunoSEQ multiplex PCR, and TCRdb kept only the in-frame ones, dropping some. This record lists 40,000 to 55,000 clones, none seen once only, and the top ten clones contain more than 2%. The sample was PBMCs. The source of these receptors is a middle-aged man in good health, CMV-negative, and a related stem cell transplant donor. Each CDR3 is given with its conserved first and last residue. Fields, in order: D gene, V gene, clone size, J gene, CDR3 protein, CDR3 DNA. D genes are given only for firm matches. Rows give clone size only sometimes, using once, few, many, or a class for an expanded clone.

TRBD1	TRBV9	many	TRBJ1-1	CASSPAIGGGGGAFF	TGTGCCAGCAGCCCCGCCATCGGGGGTGGAGGGGGCGCTTTCTTT
NA	TRBV6-1	few	TRBJ2-5	CASSGRQPGDQETQYF	TGTGCCAGCAGTGGCCGACAGCCGGGGGACCAGGAGACCCAGTACTTC
TRBD1	TRBV6-1	many	TRBJ2-3	CASSAGVQGLDTQYF	TGTGCCAGCAGTGCCGGGGTACAGGGGCTAGATACGCAGTATTTT
NA	TRBV5-1	many	TRBJ2-6	CASSLAWSSGANVLTF	TGCGCCAGCAGCTTGGCTTGGAGCTCTGGGGCCAACGTCCTGACTTTC
TRBD1	TRBV29-1	many	TRBJ2-4	CSVLTGVENIQYF	TGCAGCGTTCTGACAGGGGTAGAAAACATTCAGTACTTC
TRBD2	TRBV11-2	many	TRBJ2-1	CASSLVLAGYNEQFF	TGTGCCAGCAGCTTAGTCCTAGCGGGGTACAATGAGCAGTTCTTC
NA	TRBV29-1	few	TRBJ1-1	CSVLGWEKNTEAFF	TGCAGCGTCCTAGGGTGGGAGAAGAACACTGAAGCTTTCTTT
NA	TRBV5-1	many	TRBJ1-1	CASSLGPPAAEAFF	TGCGCCAGCAGCTTGGGGCCCCCCGCGGCAGAAGCTTTCTTT
TRBD2	TRBV29-1	few	TRBJ2-5	CSVEGRLAQETQYF	TGCAGCGTTGAAGGGCGACTAGCACAAGAGACCCAGTACTTC
TRBD1	TRBV18	NA	TRBJ1-5	CASSPRTGGAYSNQPQHF	TGTGCCAGCTCACCAAGGACAGGGGGTGCCTATAGCAATCAGCCCCAGCATTTT
NA	TRBV13	many	TRBJ1-4	CASSLQAPNEKLFF	TGTGCCAGCAGCTTACAGGCTCCTAATGAAAAACTGTTTTTT
NA	TRBV18	few	TRBJ2-1	CASSPRQAGSSYNEQFF	TGTGCCAGCTCACCGAGACAGGCAGGTAGCTCCTACAATGAGCAGTTCTTC
NA	TRBV4-3	many	TRBJ2-1	CASSQSRTGTYNEQFF	TGCGCCAGCAGCCAATCTCGGACTGGTACCTACAATGAGCAGTTCTTC
NA	TRBV7-9	many	TRBJ2-1	CASNLNGADYNEQFF	TGTGCCAGCAACCTAAATGGGGCCGACTACAATGAGCAGTTCTTC
NA	TRBV9	few	TRBJ2-1	CASSVGASADEQFF	TGTGCCAGCAGCGTAGGGGCTAGCGCGGACGAGCAGTTCTTC
NA	TRBV15	many	TRBJ2-2	CATGAVGELFF	TGTGCCACCGGGGCGGTTGGGGAGCTGTTTTTT
NA	TRBV2	many	TRBJ2-1	CASSAQGGAVEQFF	TGTGCCAGCAGCGCCCAAGGGGGGGCGGTTGAGCAGTTCTTC
NA	TRBV27	few	TRBJ1-2	CASSDRISYGYTF	TGTGCCAGCAGTGACAGAATAAGCTATGGCTACACCTTC
NA	TRBV7-2	many	TRBJ2-1	CASSLRTGEQFF	TGTGCCAGCAGCCTTCGTACCGGTGAGCAGTTCTTC
TRBD2	TRBV25-1	NA	TRBJ2-2	CASSPPGGTNTGELFF	TGTGCCAGCAGTCCCCCGGGAGGGACGAACACCGGGGAGCTGTTTTTT
TRBD2	TRBV11-2	many	TRBJ2-1	CASSDETSGGYNEQFF	TGTGCCAGCAGCGACGAGACTAGCGGGGGCTACAATGAGCAGTTCTTC
NA	TRBV13	many	TRBJ1-3	CASSLGLYSGNTIYF	TGTGCCAGCAGCTTAGGCCTATACTCTGGAAACACCATATATTTT
TRBD1	TRBV11-2	many	TRBJ1-4	CASSSQGSANEKLFF	TGTGCCAGCAGCTCACAGGGGAGTGCTAATGAAAAACTGTTTTTT
TRBD1	TRBV4-2	many	TRBJ1-2	CASSQELSGTGDGYTF	TGTGCCAGCAGCCAAGAACTTTCCGGGACAGGGGATGGCTACACCTTC
NA	TRBV27	NA	TRBJ2-7	CASSLIVSGFSHEQYF	TGTGCCAGCAGTTTAATAGTGTCAGGGTTTTCCCACGAGCAGTACTTC
TRBD2	TRBV11-2	many	TRBJ2-1	CASSSYSGREEQFF	TGTGCCAGCAGCTCCTATAGCGGGAGAGAGGAGCAGTTCTTC
TRBD2	TRBV7-3	NA	TRBJ2-5	CASSLLAGGLQTQYF	TGTGCCAGCAGCCTACTAGCGGGGGGCTTACAGACCCAGTACTTC